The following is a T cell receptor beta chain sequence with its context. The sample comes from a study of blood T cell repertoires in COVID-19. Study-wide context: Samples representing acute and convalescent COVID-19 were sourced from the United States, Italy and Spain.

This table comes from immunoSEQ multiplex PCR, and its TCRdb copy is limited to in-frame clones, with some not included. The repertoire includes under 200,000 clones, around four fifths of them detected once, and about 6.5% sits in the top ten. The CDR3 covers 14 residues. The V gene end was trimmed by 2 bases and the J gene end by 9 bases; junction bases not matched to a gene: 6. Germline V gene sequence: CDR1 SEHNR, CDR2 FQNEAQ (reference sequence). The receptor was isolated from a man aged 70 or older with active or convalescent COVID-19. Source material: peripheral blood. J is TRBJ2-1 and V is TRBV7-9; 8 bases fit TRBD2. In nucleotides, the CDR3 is TGTGCCAGCAGCTTACCAGGGGCGGGAGGTGAGCAGTTCTTC. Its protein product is CASSLPGAGGEQFF.